Sequencing of this T cell receptor (beta chain) was carried out in a study of CD8 T cells in ankylosing spondylitis. About this clonotype: Antigen: not known.

Germline CDR1 and CDR2: DFQATT and SNEGSKA (reference sequence). The CDR3 spans 15 residues. V trimming: 5 bases; J trimming: 1 base; junction bases outside the gene matches: 4. General observations from the study: In ankylosing spondylitis blood, a motif of several highly homologous TCR beta variants appeared characteristic.

TCRdb used MiXCR to reprocess the 5' RACE reads, holding one entry per CDR3 protein. The sample shows hundreds of thousands of distinct CDR3 sequences, approximately 12% of them seen only once. The clonotype comes from a male donor with ankylosing spondylitis. The material sequenced was blood, either unsorted or a sorted T cell fraction (not recorded which). The gene calls are TRBV20-1 and TRBJ2-3, with 12 bases identical to TRBD1. CDR3 nucleotides: TGCAGTGCTGACCGGGACAGGGGGCGCACAGATACGCAGTATTTT. It specifies CSADRDRGRTDTQYF.